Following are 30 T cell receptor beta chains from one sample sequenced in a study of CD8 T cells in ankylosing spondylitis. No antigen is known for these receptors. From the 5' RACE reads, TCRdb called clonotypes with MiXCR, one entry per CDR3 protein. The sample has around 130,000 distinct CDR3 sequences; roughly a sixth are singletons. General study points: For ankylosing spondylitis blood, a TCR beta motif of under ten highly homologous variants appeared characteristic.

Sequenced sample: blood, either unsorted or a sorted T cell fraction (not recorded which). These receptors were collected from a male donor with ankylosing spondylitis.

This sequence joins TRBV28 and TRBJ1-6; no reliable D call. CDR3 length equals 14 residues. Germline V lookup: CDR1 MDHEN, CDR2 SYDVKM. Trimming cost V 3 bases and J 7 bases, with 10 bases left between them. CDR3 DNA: TGTGCCAGCAGTTTCGTAGGGCTGAATTCACCCCTCCACTTT. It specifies CASSFVGLNSPLHF.

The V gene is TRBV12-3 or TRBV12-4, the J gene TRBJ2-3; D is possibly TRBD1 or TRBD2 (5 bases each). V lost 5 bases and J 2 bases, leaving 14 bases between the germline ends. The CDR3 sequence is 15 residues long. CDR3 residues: CASSGDLNDTDTQYF. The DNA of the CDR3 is TGTGCCAGCAGTGGGGACCTTAACGACACAGATACGCAGTATTTT.

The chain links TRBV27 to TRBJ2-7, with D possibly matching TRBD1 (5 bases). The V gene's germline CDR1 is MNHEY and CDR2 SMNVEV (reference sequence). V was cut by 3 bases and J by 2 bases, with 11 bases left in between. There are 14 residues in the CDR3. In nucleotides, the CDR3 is TGTGCCAGCAGTTTGGCCGACAGACCCTACGAGCAGTACTTC. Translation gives CASSLADRPYEQYF.

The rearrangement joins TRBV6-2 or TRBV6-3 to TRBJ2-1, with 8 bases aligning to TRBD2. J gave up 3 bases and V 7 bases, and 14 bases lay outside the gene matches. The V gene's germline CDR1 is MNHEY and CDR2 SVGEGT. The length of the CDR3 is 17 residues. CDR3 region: CASNLGLGVLNYNEQFF. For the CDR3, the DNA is TGTGCCAGCAATCTGGGACTAGGGGTCCTGAACTACAATGAGCAGTTCTTC.

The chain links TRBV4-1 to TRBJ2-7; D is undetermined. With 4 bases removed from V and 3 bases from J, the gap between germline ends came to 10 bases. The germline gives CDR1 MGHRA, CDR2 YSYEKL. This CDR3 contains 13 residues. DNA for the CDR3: TGCGCCAGCAGCCCTAAGGTTGGCTACGAGCAGTACTTC. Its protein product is CASSPKVGYEQYF.

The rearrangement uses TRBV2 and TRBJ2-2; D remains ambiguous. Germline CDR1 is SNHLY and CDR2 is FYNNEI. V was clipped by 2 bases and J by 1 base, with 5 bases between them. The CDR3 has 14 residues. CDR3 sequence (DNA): TGTGCCAGCAGTGAATGGGAGAACACCGGGGAGCTGTTTTTT. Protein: CASSEWENTGELFF.

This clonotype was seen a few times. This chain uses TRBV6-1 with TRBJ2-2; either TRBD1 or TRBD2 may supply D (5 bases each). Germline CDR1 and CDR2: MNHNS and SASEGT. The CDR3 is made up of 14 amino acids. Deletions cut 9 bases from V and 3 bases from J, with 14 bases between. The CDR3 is CASYEGPHTGELFF. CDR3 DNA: TGTGCCAGTTACGAGGGGCCGCACACCGGGGAGCTGTTTTTT.

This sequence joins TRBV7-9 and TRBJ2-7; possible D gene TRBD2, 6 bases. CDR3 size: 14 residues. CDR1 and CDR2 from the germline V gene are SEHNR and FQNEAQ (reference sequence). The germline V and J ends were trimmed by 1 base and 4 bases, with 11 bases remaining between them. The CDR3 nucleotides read TGTGCCAGCAGCTTAGAAGGGACTTCATACGAGCAGTACTTC. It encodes CASSLEGTSYEQYF.

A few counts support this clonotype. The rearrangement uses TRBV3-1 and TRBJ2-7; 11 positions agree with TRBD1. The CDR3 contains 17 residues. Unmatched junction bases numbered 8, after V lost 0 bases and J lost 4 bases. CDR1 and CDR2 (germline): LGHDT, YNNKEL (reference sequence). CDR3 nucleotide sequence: TGTGCCAGCAGCCAAGATTTCCAGGACAGGGGGCTTTACGAGCAGTACTTC. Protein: CASSQDFQDRGLYEQYF.

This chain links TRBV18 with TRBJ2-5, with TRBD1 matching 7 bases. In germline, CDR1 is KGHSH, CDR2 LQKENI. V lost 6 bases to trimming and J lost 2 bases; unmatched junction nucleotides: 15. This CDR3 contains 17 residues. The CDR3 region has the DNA TGTGCCAGCTCGACTCAGGCCGGGACAGCGATACAAGAGACCCAGTACTTC. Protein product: CASSTQAGTAIQETQYF.

The CDR3 spells CASSSETKHTGELFF. CDR3 nucleotides: TGTGCCAGCAGCTCGGAAACTAAACACACCGGGGAGCTGTTTTTT. The V gene is TRBV7-8, the J gene TRBJ2-2; D uncertain. With 4 bases removed from V and 3 bases from J, the gap between germline ends came to 12 bases. The V gene's germline CDR1 is SGHVS and CDR2 FQNEAQ. The CDR3 loop spans 15 amino acids.

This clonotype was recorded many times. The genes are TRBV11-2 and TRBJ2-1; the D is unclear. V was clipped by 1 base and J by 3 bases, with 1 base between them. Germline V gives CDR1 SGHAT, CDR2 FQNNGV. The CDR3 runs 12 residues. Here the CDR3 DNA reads TGTGCCAGCAGCTTAGTCTACAATGAGCAGTTCTTC. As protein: CASSLVYNEQFF.

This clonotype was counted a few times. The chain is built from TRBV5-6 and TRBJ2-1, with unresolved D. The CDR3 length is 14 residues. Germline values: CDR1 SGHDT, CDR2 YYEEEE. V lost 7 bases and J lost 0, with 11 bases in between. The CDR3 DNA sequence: TGTGCCAGCTCTGGGTCAGACTCCTACAATGAGCAGTTCTTC. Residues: CASSGSDSYNEQFF.

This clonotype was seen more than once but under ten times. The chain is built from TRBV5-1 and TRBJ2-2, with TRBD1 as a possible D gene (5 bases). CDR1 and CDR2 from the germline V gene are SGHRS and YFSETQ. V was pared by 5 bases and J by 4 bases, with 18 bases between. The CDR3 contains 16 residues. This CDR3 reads CASSHISGHCTGELFF. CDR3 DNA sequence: TGCGCCAGCAGTCATATTTCTGGACATTGCACCGGGGAGCTGTTTTTT.

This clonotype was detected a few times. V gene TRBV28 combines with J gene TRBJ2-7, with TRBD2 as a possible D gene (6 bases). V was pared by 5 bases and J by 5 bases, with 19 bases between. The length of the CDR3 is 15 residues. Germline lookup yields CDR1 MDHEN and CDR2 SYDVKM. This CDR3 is CASSHHSGRINEQYF. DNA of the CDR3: TGTGCCAGCAGTCACCACTCCGGGAGAATAAACGAGCAGTACTTC.

The CDR3: CASSPRNQMNTGELFF. The CDR3 coding sequence is TGTGCCAGCAGCCCACGCAACCAGATGAACACCGGGGAGCTGTTTTTT. V usage is TRBV7-9 and J usage is TRBJ2-2; D ambiguous. V was clipped by 5 bases and J by 1 base, with 14 bases between them. This CDR3 has 16 residues. Germline CDR1 reads SEHNR; CDR2 reads FQNEAQ (reference sequence).

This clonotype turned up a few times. CDR3 DNA sequence: TGTGCCAGCAGTGGCTGGCTAGCGGGAGCCAACACCGGGGAGCTGTTTTTT. Translating it yields CASSGWLAGANTGELFF. This chain connects TRBV2 to TRBJ2-2; 10 bases fit TRBD2. CDR3 length equals 17 residues. The trim removed 4 bases at V and 2 bases at J, leaving 7 bases unmatched. Germline V gene lookup returns CDR1 SNHLY and CDR2 FYNNEI.

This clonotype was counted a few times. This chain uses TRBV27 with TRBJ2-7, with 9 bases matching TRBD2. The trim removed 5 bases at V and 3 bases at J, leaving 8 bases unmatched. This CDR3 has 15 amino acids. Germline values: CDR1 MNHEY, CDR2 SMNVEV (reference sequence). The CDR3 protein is CASSPGLAYHYEQYF. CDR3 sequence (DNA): TGTGCCAGCAGTCCCGGACTAGCGTACCACTACGAGCAGTACTTC.

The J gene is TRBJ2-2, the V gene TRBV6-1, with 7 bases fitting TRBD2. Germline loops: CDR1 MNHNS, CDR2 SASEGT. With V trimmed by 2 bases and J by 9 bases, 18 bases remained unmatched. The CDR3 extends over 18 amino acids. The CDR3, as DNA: TGTGCCAGCAGTGAAATCGTTGGCCTAGCGGCAGATAATAGGGAGCTGTTTTTT. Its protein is CASSEIVGLAADNRELFF.

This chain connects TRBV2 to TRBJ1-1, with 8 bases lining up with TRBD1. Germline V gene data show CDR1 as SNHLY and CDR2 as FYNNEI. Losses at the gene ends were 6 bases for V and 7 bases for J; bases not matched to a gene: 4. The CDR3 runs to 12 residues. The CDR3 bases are TGTGCCAGCAGGGGACAGGTCCTTGAAGCTTTCTTT. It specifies CASRGQVLEAFF.

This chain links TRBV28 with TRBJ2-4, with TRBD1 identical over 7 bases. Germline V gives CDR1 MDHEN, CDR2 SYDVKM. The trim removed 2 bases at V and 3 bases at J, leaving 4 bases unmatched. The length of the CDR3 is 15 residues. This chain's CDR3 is CASSLRQGGKNIQYF. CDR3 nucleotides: TGTGCCAGCAGTTTACGACAGGGCGGCAAAAACATTCAGTACTTC.

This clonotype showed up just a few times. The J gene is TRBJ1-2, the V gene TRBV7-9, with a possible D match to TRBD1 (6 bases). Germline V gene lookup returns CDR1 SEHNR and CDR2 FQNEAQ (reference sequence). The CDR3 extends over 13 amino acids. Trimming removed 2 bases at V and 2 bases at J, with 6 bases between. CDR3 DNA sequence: TGTGCCAGCAGCTTAAGGGGGAACTATGGCTACACCTTC. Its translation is CASSLRGNYGYTF.

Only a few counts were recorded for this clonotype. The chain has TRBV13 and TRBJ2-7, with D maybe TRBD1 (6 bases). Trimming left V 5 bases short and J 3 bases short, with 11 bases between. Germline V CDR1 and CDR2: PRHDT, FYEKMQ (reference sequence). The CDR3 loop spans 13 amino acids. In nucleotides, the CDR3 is TGTGCCAGCAGCACAGGGACGAACTACGAGCAGTACTTC. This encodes CASSTGTNYEQYF.

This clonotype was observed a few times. The DNA for the CDR3 is TGTGCCAGCAGCTTAGGCCTGGGGGCGACCTACGAGCAGTACTTC. Amino acids: CASSLGLGATYEQYF. V gene TRBV13 combines with J gene TRBJ2-7; possible D gene TRBD1, 6 bases. From germline, CDR1 is PRHDT and CDR2 FYEKMQ (reference sequence). The CDR3 contains 15 residues. The V end lost 0 bases, the J end lost 2 bases, and 11 bases lay between the germline ends. The whole variable domain, remainder taken from reference TRBV13 and TRBJ2-7, is AAGVIQSPRHLIKEKRETATLKCYPIPRHDTVYWYQQGPGQDPQFLISFYEKMQSDKGSIPDRFSAQQFSDYHSELNMSSLELGDSALYFCASSLGLGATYEQYFGPGTRLTVT.

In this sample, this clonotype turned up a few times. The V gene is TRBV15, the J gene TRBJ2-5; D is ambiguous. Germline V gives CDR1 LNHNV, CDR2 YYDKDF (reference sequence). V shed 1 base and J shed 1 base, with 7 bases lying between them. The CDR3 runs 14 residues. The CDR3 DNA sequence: TGTGCCACCAGCAGAGGAGCCTTCCAAGAGACCCAGTACTTC. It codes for CATSRGAFQETQYF.

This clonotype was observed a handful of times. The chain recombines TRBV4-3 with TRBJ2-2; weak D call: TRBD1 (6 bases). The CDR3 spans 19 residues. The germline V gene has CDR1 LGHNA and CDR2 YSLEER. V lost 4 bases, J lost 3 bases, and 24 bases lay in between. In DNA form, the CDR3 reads TGCGCCAGCAGCCTCGGGACACTCGGTCCCCTTACTCACACCGGGGAGCTGTTTTTT. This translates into CASSLGTLGPLTHTGELFF.

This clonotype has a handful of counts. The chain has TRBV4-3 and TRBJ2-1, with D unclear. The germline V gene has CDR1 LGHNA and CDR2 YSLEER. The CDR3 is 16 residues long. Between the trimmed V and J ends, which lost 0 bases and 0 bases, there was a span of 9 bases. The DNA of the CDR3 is TGCGCCAGCAGCCAAGATCTGCATAGCTCCTACAATGAGCAGTTCTTC. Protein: CASSQDLHSSYNEQFF.

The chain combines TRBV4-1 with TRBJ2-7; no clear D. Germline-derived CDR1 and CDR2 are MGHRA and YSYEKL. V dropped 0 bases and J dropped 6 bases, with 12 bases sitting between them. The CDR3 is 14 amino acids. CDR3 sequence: CASSQDWGSGEQYF. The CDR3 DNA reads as TGCGCCAGCAGCCAAGATTGGGGTTCGGGCGAGCAGTACTTC.

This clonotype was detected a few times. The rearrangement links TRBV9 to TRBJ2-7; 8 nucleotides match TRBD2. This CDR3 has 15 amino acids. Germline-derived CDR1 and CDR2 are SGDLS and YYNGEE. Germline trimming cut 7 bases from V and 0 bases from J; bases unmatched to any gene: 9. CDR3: CASSLAASSSYEQYF. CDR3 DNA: TGTGCCAGCTCACTAGCGGCCTCGAGCTCCTACGAGCAGTACTTC.

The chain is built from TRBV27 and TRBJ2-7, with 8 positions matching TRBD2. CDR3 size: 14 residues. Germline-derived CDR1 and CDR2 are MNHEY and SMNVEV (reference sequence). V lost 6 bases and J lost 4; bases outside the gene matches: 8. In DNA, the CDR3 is TGTGCCAGCAGCCTGCACTCTAGCGGGTACGAGCAGTACTTC. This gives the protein CASSLHSSGYEQYF.